A single sample gave rise to the 20 T cell receptor beta chains below, sequenced in a study of blood T cell repertoires in COVID-19. Only in-frame clones appear in the TCRdb table, and some are missing; sequencing was by immunoSEQ multiplex PCR. Of around 300,000 clones in the sample, approximately 91% are singletons; the top ten hold approximately 0.94%. The sample taken for sequencing was peripheral blood. The receptors originated from a woman aged 40 to 49 who had recovered from COVID-19.

The sample holds a few counts of this clone. The chain uses TRBV19 and TRBJ1-1, with 11 positions matching TRBD1. This CDR3 spans 14 amino acids. From germline, CDR1 is LNHDA and CDR2 SQIVND (reference sequence). Trimming cost V 6 bases and J 7 bases; bases outside gene matches: 7. The CDR3 loop is CASSPGQGAVEAFF. The CDR3 DNA reads as TGTGCCAGTAGCCCCGGACAGGGGGCTGTTGAAGCTTTCTTT.

This chain links TRBV11-3 with TRBJ2-1; possibly TRBD2 for D (6 bases). The ends were cut back, 4 bases at V and 9 bases at J, with 13 bases in the middle. Germline V gene lookup returns CDR1 SGHNT and CDR2 YENEEA. This CDR3 region has 13 residues. The CDR3 loop is CASSSRTTSEQFF. CDR3 nucleotides: TGTGCCAGCAGCTCCCGGACTACAAGTGAGCAGTTCTTC.

The gene calls are TRBV2 and TRBJ2-7, with 11 bases aligning to TRBD2. The CDR3 is 15 amino acids. V trimming: 11 bases; J trimming: 2 bases; junction bases outside the gene matches: 11. The germline CDR1 and CDR2 sequences are SNHLY and FYNNEI. Here the CDR3 reads CAAVAGGLTTYEQYF. The CDR3 coding sequence is TGTGCCGCAGTAGCGGGAGGGCTCACGACCTACGAGCAGTACTTC.

The J gene is TRBJ2-3, the V gene TRBV10-3, with D possibly matching TRBD2 (5 bases). The length of the CDR3 is 16 residues. CDR1 and CDR2 (germline): ENHRY, SYGVKD. V was trimmed by 3 bases and J by 6 bases, leaving 19 bases between them. The CDR3 DNA reads as TGTGCCATCAGTGAAGAGGGTCCCGTCGGTGGTGATACGCAGTATTTT. Encoded protein: CAISEEGPVGGDTQYF.

The chain uses TRBV5-1 and TRBJ2-3, with 11 nucleotides matching TRBD2. Germline V gene data show CDR1 as SGHRS and CDR2 as YFSETQ. V was pared by 4 bases and J by 2 bases, with 3 bases of the junction left unmatched. This CDR3 spans 15 amino acids. As DNA, the CDR3 is TGCGCCAGCAGCGTTAGCGGGAGGGCCACAGATACGCAGTATTTT. Its protein is CASSVSGRATDTQYF.

The rearrangement joins TRBV19 to TRBJ2-1; TRBD1 aligns across 10 bases. Germline values: CDR1 LNHDA, CDR2 SQIVND (reference sequence). The trim removed 5 bases at V and 3 bases at J, leaving 7 bases unmatched. There are 16 residues in the CDR3. CDR3 coding DNA: TGTGCCAGTAGTGTCCTCCGGGACAGGGGCTACAATGAGCAGTTCTTC. Translating it yields CASSVLRDRGYNEQFF.

The rearrangement joins TRBV6-5 to TRBJ2-7; TRBD1 is a possible D gene (6 bases). Germline lookup yields CDR1 MNHEY and CDR2 SVGAGI. CDR3 size: 11 residues. The ends were cut back, 6 bases at V and 12 bases at J, with 15 bases in the middle. The DNA of the CDR3 is TGTGCCAGCAGCCAAACGGGACACCTGTACTTC. This gives the protein CASSQTGHLYF.

The table lists this clone with a count of one. Here the CDR3 DNA reads TGTGCCATCAGTGGGGACAGGAGGGTCTATGGCTACACCTTC. Amino acid sequence: CAISGDRRVYGYTF. The chain couples TRBV10-3 to TRBJ1-2, with 8 bases that match TRBD1. The V gene's germline CDR1 is ENHRY and CDR2 SYGVKD. The CDR3 loop spans 14 amino acids. After removal of 4 bases from V and 4 bases from J, the junction contained 5 bases not matched to a gene.

The J gene is TRBJ2-7, the V gene TRBV30; D is possibly TRBD2 (5 bases). This CDR3 spans 11 amino acids. CDR1 and CDR2 from the germline V gene are GTSNPN and SVGIG (reference sequence). Between the trimmed V and J ends, which lost 1 base and 6 bases, there was a span of 7 bases. CDR3 loop: CAWSDEGEQYF. DNA of the CDR3: TGTGCCTGGAGTGACGAGGGCGAGCAGTACTTC.

This sequence joins TRBV19 and TRBJ1-3, with D possibly being TRBD1 (6 bases). CDR1 is LNHDA, CDR2 SQIVND, per germline (reference sequence). The length of the CDR3 is 16 residues. The V end lost 7 bases, the J end lost 0 bases, and 16 bases lay between the germline ends. This CDR3 reads CASTWGTRTSGNTIYF. The CDR3 DNA is TGTGCCAGTACGTGGGGGACACGTACCTCTGGAAACACCATATATTTT.

The V and J genes are TRBV6-5 and TRBJ2-7, with D perhaps TRBD2 (7 bases). This CDR3 contains 16 residues. CDR1 and CDR2 (germline): MNHEY, SVGAGI. Trimming took off 0 bases at V and 4 bases at J, with 16 bases between the two ends. CDR3 nucleotide sequence: TGTGCCAGCAGTTACTCGAGGGGGGGCGGTTTATACGAGCAGTACTTC. Translating gives CASSYSRGGGLYEQYF.

The J gene is TRBJ1-2, the V gene TRBV6-5; D possibly corresponds to TRBD1 (6 bases). The V gene's germline CDR1 is MNHEY and CDR2 SVGAGI. The CDR3 covers 15 residues. V lost 2 bases to trimming and J lost 6 bases, with 16 bases between them. The DNA for the CDR3 is TGTGCCAGCAGTTACACAGGGAAGAATAGGGATGGCTACACCTTC. The encoded protein is CASSYTGKNRDGYTF.

The chain joins TRBV21-1 to TRBJ2-7; the table gives TRBD1 as D, unverified against the DNA. TRBV21-1 is a pseudogene locus. This CDR3 region has 15 residues. The CDR3 here is CASSKETRVLREQYF. CDR3 DNA sequence: TGTGCCAGCAGCAAAGAGACCAGGGTGCTGCGCGAGCAGTACTTC.

This clone was seen just once. Other DNA variants within this sample encode the same CDR3. The rearrangement joins TRBV7-2 to TRBJ2-7, with 7 bases aligning to TRBD2. The V and J ends lost 1 base and 2 bases, in that order; junction bases with no gene match: 5. CDR3 length: 15 residues. Germline V lookup: CDR1 SGHTA, CDR2 FQGNSA. The DNA of the CDR3 is TGTGCCAGCAGCTTAGGGCCTAGCGGAACCTACGAGCAGTACTTC. Its protein is CASSLGPSGTYEQYF.

V and J are TRBV5-1 and TRBJ2-1, with 9 bases lining up with TRBD2. The CDR3 has 15 amino acids. The germline V gene encodes CDR1 SGHRS and CDR2 YFSETQ. With V trimmed by 0 bases and J by 7 bases, 5 bases remained unmatched. DNA for the CDR3: TGCGCCAGCAGCTTGGGACTAGCGGAGATAAATGAGCAGTTCTTC. This translates into CASSLGLAEINEQFF.

The DNA of the CDR3 is TGTGCCAGCAGCCCCCCGGGACTAGCGGGATCATACGAGCAGTACTTC. It specifies CASSPPGLAGSYEQYF. The rearrangement links TRBV7-9 to TRBJ2-7; 13 nucleotides agree with TRBD2. This CDR3 spans 16 amino acids. Trimming at V came to 5 bases and at J to 4 bases, leaving 8 bases not matched to a gene. Germline lookup yields CDR1 SEHNR and CDR2 FQNEAQ (reference sequence).

CDR3 loop: CASVWTEKETQYF. Here the CDR3 DNA reads TGTGCCAGCGTCTGGACAGAGAAAGAGACCCAGTACTTC. This chain links TRBV2 with TRBJ2-5; a possible D gene is TRBD1 (6 bases). Germline CDR1 SNHLY, CDR2 FYNNEI. The CDR3 is 13 amino acids. The V end lost 8 bases, the J end lost 3 bases, and 13 bases lay between the germline ends.

Concerning this clone: Other DNA variants within this sample encode the same CDR3. This rearrangement joins TRBV28 to TRBJ2-7; the match to TRBD1 covers 7 bases. This CDR3 is 14 amino acids long. With 4 bases clipped from V and 1 base from J, the junction kept 4 bases outside the gene matches. The germline gives CDR1 MDHEN, CDR2 SYDVKM. The chain's CDR3 is CASSSPGQSYEQYF. The CDR3 DNA sequence: TGTGCCAGCAGTTCGCCGGGACAGTCCTACGAGCAGTACTTC.

This chain uses TRBV3-1 (or the pseudogene TRBV3-2) with TRBJ1-5, with D unresolved. This CDR3 is 13 amino acids long. Germline CDR1 is LGHDT and CDR2 is YNNKEL (reference sequence). V lost 0 bases and J lost 7, with 7 bases in between. CDR3 coding DNA: TGTGCCAGCAGCCAAGATTTGGCCCAGCCCCAGCATTTT. Residues: CASSQDLAQPQHF.

The J gene is TRBJ1-2, the V gene TRBV5-1; TRBD1 might be the D (6 bases). CDR3 size: 15 residues. Germline assignment: CDR1 SGHRS and CDR2 YFSETQ. Deletions cut 2 bases from V and 0 bases from J, with 11 bases between. The CDR3 DNA reads TGCGCCAGCAGCTTCCGGGACACTGCTAACTATGGCTACACCTTC. Translation: CASSFRDTANYGYTF. The whole variable domain, remainder taken from reference TRBV5-1 and TRBJ1-2, is KAGVTQTPRYLIKTRGQQVTLSCSPISGHRSVSWYQQTPGQGLQFLFEYFSETQRNKGNFPGRFSGRQFSNSRSEMNVSTLELGDSALYLCASSFRDTANYGYTFGSGTRLTVV.